The 25 T cell receptor beta chains below all came from one sample that was sequenced in a study of cytomegalovirus exposure and HLA in healthy donors. In the PCR, 60 Vbeta and 13 Jbeta primers were used. Using immunoSEQ multiplex PCR, the repertoire was profiled, and TCRdb retains in-frame clones only, with some absent. The sample consists of about 200,000 clones, roughly 85% of them appearing once. Material for sequencing was PBMCs. The receptor source for this set is a woman in her fifties or sixties in good health and CMV-seronegative.

This clone has only one observation. The chain employs TRBV28 and TRBJ1-1, with D uncertain. The germline V and J ends were trimmed by 3 bases and 4 bases, with 6 bases remaining between them. Germline V lookup: CDR1 MDHEN, CDR2 SYDVKM. This CDR3 spans 12 amino acids. The CDR3 coding sequence is TGTGCCAGCAGTTTCCGGGTCACTGAAGCTTTCTTT. Amino acid sequence: CASSFRVTEAFF.

This clone was found a few times. J is TRBJ2-1 and V is TRBV5-1; 7 bases are shared with TRBD2. V lost 1 base, J lost 6 bases, and 7 bases stayed unmatched. The germline gives CDR1 SGHRS, CDR2 YFSETQ. The CDR3 extends over 15 amino acids. The CDR3 spells CASSLRAGLSNEQFF. DNA for the CDR3: TGCGCCAGCAGCTTGCGAGCGGGACTATCCAATGAGCAGTTCTTC.

The rearrangement links TRBV28 to TRBJ1-2; 9 bases are a match to TRBD1. Germline CDR1 and CDR2: MDHEN and SYDVKM. J lost 2 bases, V lost 4 bases, and 5 bases had no gene match. The CDR3 spans 15 residues. The CDR3 DNA is TGTGCCAGCAGTTCGTGGACAGGGGCAAACTATGGCTACACCTTC. It is translated as CASSSWTGANYGYTF.

This rearrangement joins TRBV28 to TRBJ1-6; D is ambiguous. Germline V CDR1 and CDR2: MDHEN, SYDVKM. There are 18 residues in the CDR3. The V and J ends lost 2 bases and 7 bases respectively, with 21 bases between them. Here the CDR3 reads CASSLSSADLTWNSPLHF. CDR3 nucleotides: TGTGCCAGCAGTTTAAGCTCGGCAGATTTGACTTGGAATTCACCCCTCCACTTT.

The V gene is TRBV5-1, the J gene TRBJ2-5; 10 bases are shared with TRBD2. Germline V CDR1 and CDR2: SGHRS, YFSETQ. The ends lost 4 bases at V and 5 bases at J; junction bases unmatched: 11. This CDR3 has 16 amino acids. The CDR3 loop is CASSPQTSGLSETQYF. In nucleotides, the CDR3 is TGCGCCAGCAGCCCCCAGACTAGCGGGCTTAGCGAGACCCAGTACTTC.

This chain joins TRBV19 and TRBJ2-1, with TRBD2 matching 10 bases. The length of the CDR3 is 15 residues. CDR1 is LNHDA and CDR2 is SQIVND in the germline V gene (reference sequence). Trimming cost V 3 bases and J 4 bases; bases outside gene matches: 3. The CDR3 region has the DNA TGTGCCAGTAGTATGGTAGCGGGAGGATACAATGAGCAGTTCTTC. This encodes CASSMVAGGYNEQFF. Full variable domain (remainder filled in from reference TRBV19 and TRBJ2-1): DGGITQSPKYLFRKEGQNVTLSCEQNLNHDAMYWYRQDPGQGLRLIYYSQIVNDFQKGDIAEGYSVSREKKESFPLTVTSAQKNPTAFYLCASSMVAGGYNEQFFGPGTRLTVL.

The V and J genes are TRBV18 and TRBJ2-3; tentatively, D is TRBD1 (6 bases). V lost 0 bases, J lost 2 bases, and 9 bases lay in between. CDR3 length: 15 amino acids. CDR1 is KGHSH, CDR2 LQKENI, per germline. In nucleotides, the CDR3 is TGTGCCAGCTCACCACCGAACAGGGTCACAGATACGCAGTATTTT. Protein product: CASSPPNRVTDTQYF.

The chain uses TRBV28 and TRBJ2-5, with a tentative D call TRBD1 (10 bases). The J call may be mistaken, given a closer DNA end match to TRBJ2-7. The germline CDR1 and CDR2 sequences are MDHEN and SYDVKM. This CDR3 region has 21 residues. The CDR3 here is CASSRQGAFSPSGTNSYEQYF. CDR3 bases: TGTGCCAGCAGTAGACAGGGGGCTTTCTCCCCTAGCGGGACCAACTCCTACGAGCAGTACTTC.

This clone came up a few times. The chain carries TRBV28 and TRBJ2-7; TRBD1 aligns across 9 bases. CDR3 length equals 16 residues. Germline lookup yields CDR1 MDHEN and CDR2 SYDVKM. V lost 2 bases, J lost 5 bases, and 10 bases stayed unmatched. CDR3 region: CASSLSRGTGLNEQYF. CDR3 nucleotides: TGTGCCAGCAGTTTAAGTAGAGGGACAGGGTTGAACGAGCAGTACTTC.

This clone was recorded once. The V gene is TRBV5-1, the J gene TRBJ1-1, with TRBD1 matching 7 bases. Germline V gene data show CDR1 as SGHRS and CDR2 as YFSETQ. This CDR3 has 15 residues. V lost 3 bases, J lost 1 base, and 6 bases stayed unmatched. CDR3 nucleotide sequence: TGCGCCAGCAGCTCCCGGACAGGAAAGAACACTGAAGCTTTCTTT. Translated: CASSSRTGKNTEAFF.

This clone was observed a single time. The chain couples TRBV30 to TRBJ2-1, with D perhaps TRBD2 (5 bases). Trimming took 2 bases from V and 8 from J, leaving 7 bases between them. Germline CDR1 and CDR2: GTSNPN and SVGIG (reference sequence). This CDR3 is 11 amino acids long. In DNA, the CDR3 is TGTGCCTGGAGTCGGGGAGATGAGCAGTTCTTC. This gives the protein CAWSRGDEQFF.

V is TRBV9 and J is TRBJ1-4; D remains ambiguous. V lost 6 bases, J lost 5 bases, and 14 bases lay in between. The CDR3 is 14 amino acids. The germline gives CDR1 SGDLS, CDR2 YYNGEE. As DNA, the CDR3 is TGTGCCAGCAATGAGGACCCGGGGAATGAAAAACTGTTTTTT. Its protein is CASNEDPGNEKLFF.

About this clone itself: A junction end diverges from the germline sequence, so it may reflect a read error. The CDR3 region is CASSTRQGSTYVYTF. The CDR3 DNA is TGCGCCAGCAGCACCCGACAGGGTTCGACTTATGTCTACACCTTC. The chain carries TRBV4-3 and TRBJ1-2; TRBD1 aligns across 7 bases. The CDR3 has 15 residues. Germline assignment: CDR1 LGHNA and CDR2 YSLEER.

CDR3 residues: CSVATTSGGQYF. CDR3 sequence (DNA): TGCAGCGTTGCTACGACTAGCGGCGGGCAGTACTTC. The chain has TRBV29-1 and TRBJ2-7; 9 bases align to TRBD2. Unmatched junction bases numbered 7, after V lost 4 bases and J lost 9 bases. CDR3 size: 12 residues. CDR1 and CDR2 (germline): SQVTM, ANQGSEA.

This clone appeared a single time. This chain joins TRBV28 and TRBJ1-2; D is perhaps TRBD1 (6 bases). This CDR3 is 17 amino acids long. Germline V gene data show CDR1 as MDHEN and CDR2 as SYDVKM. The germline V and J ends were trimmed by 5 bases and 8 bases, with 27 bases remaining between them. The CDR3 is CASSPSGGRGGLTGYTF. The CDR3 coding sequence is TGTGCCAGCAGTCCCTCGGGGGGCCGTGGGGGCCTGACGGGCTACACCTTC.

This clone was observed a few times. This chain uses TRBV28 with TRBJ2-7; TRBD2 matches at 13 bases. The germline V gene encodes CDR1 MDHEN and CDR2 SYDVKM. This CDR3 is built from 16 residues. V gave up 3 bases and J gave up 2 bases; unmatched junction bases: 4. The CDR3 region is CASSLGTSGDTYEQYF. The CDR3 DNA is TGTGCCAGCAGTTTGGGGACTAGCGGGGATACCTACGAGCAGTACTTC.

The CDR3 DNA reads as TGTGCCAGCAGCTTGGGCGTCAATCAGCCCCAGCATTTT. Protein product: CASSLGVNQPQHF. The chain employs TRBV7-9 and TRBJ1-5, with no clear D. Germline assignment: CDR1 SEHNR and CDR2 FQNEAQ (reference sequence). The CDR3 runs 13 residues. Trimming took 3 bases from V and 3 from J, leaving 6 bases between them.

V and J are TRBV14 and TRBJ2-7, with D perhaps TRBD2 (5 bases). This CDR3 comprises 13 residues. Germline V gives CDR1 SGHDN, CDR2 FVKESK. V was shortened by 4 bases and J by 0 bases, with 7 bases between the two germline ends. This CDR3 reads CASSRGSSYEQYF. The CDR3 bases are TGTGCCAGCAGCCGAGGGAGCTCCTACGAGCAGTACTTC.

V gene TRBV28 combines with J gene TRBJ1-2; tentative D call: TRBD1 (6 bases). Germline values: CDR1 MDHEN, CDR2 SYDVKM. Trimming took 3 bases from V and 1 from J, leaving 12 bases between them. This CDR3 spans 15 amino acids. CDR3 DNA: TGTGCCAGCAGTTTTTTTGACAGGAGTAACTATGGCTACACCTTC. Translated, it gives CASSFFDRSNYGYTF.

The gene calls are TRBV27 and TRBJ1-1; tentative D call: TRBD1 (6 bases). V shed 4 bases and J shed 1 base, with 13 bases lying between them. The CDR3 contains 15 residues. The V gene's germline CDR1 is MNHEY and CDR2 SMNVEV (reference sequence). This CDR3 reads CASSYRLQGNTEAFF. CDR3 DNA sequence: TGTGCCAGCAGTTACCGCTTACAGGGGAACACTGAAGCTTTCTTT.

The chain has TRBV27 and TRBJ2-1, with D tentatively TRBD1 (6 bases). CDR1 MNHEY and CDR2 SMNVEV come from the germline V gene (reference sequence). The length of the CDR3 is 14 residues. The V end was cut by 3 bases, the J end by 5 bases, with 11 bases between. The CDR3 nucleotides are TGTGCCAGCAGTTTGTTAAGGGACAACAATGAGCAGTTCTTC. It yields the protein CASSLLRDNNEQFF.

The chain links TRBV5-1 to TRBJ2-7; 9 nucleotides align to TRBD1. Losses at the gene ends were 0 bases for V and 0 bases for J; bases not matched to a gene: 1. The CDR3 extends over 15 amino acids. CDR1 is SGHRS, CDR2 YFSETQ, per germline. CDR3: CASSLGDRASYEQYF. Here the CDR3 DNA reads TGCGCCAGCAGCTTGGGGGACAGGGCCTCCTACGAGCAGTACTTC.

V is TRBV14 and J is TRBJ2-7; the D is unclear. Germline CDR1 and CDR2: SGHDN and FVKESK. The V gene lost 6 bases and the J gene lost 4 bases, with 10 bases spanning the gap. The CDR3 is 12 residues long. The CDR3 sequence: CASSPQKYEQYF. The CDR3 DNA reads as TGTGCCAGCAGTCCACAAAAATACGAGCAGTACTTC.

The rearrangement links TRBV28 to TRBJ1-2; D remains ambiguous. This CDR3 contains 11 residues. Germline V CDR1 and CDR2: MDHEN, SYDVKM. V was clipped by 3 bases and J by 4 bases, with 3 bases between them. The CDR3 here is CASSLSYGYTF. As DNA, the CDR3 is TGTGCCAGCAGTTTGAGCTATGGCTACACCTTC.

This clone appeared a few times. The V gene is TRBV14, the J gene TRBJ1-1; TRBD1 matches at 7 bases. Germline V gene data show CDR1 as SGHDN and CDR2 as FVKESK. This CDR3 comprises 17 residues. With V trimmed by 0 bases and J by 0 bases, 7 bases remained unmatched. Here the CDR3 reads CASSQDGRGLMNTEAFF. CDR3 coding DNA: TGTGCCAGCAGCCAAGATGGCAGGGGGTTGATGAACACTGAAGCTTTCTTT.